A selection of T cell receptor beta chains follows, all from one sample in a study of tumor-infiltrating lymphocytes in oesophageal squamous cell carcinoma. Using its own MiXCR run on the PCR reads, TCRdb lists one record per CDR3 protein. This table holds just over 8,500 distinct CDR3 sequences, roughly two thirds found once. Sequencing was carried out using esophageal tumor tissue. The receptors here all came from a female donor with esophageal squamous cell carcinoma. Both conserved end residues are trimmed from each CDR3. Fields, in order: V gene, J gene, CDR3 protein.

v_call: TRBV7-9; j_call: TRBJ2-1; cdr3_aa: ASSSGTGIYNEQF
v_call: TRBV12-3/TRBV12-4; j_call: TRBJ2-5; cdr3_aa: ASSPGIQNGKTQY
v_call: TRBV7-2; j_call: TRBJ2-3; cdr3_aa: ASSARQGGSTDTQY
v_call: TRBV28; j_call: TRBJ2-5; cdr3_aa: ASSLSSGGWQY
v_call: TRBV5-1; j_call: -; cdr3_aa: ASSLEASSGNEQF
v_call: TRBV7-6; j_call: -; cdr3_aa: ASSQGQGQETQY
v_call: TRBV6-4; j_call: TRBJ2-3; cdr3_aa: ASSYGIGGGGDTQY
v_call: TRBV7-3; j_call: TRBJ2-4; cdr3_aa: ASSSTGGNTQY
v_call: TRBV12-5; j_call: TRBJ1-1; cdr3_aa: ASKMNTEAF
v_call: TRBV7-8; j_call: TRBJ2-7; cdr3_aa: AGSFRGRGPDTQY
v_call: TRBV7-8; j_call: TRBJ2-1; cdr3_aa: ASSFVAGTSGSYEQF
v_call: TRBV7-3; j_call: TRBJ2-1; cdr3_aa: ASSLDRASSYNEQF
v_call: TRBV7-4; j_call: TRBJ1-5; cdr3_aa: ASRGGANQPQH
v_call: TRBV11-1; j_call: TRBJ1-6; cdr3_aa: ASSLFNGRNSPLH
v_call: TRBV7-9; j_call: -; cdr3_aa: ASSTVGGQY
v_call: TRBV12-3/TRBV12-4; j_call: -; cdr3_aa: ASSPRGPMPNTGELF
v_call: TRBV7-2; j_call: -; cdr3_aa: ASSLGLVGEQF
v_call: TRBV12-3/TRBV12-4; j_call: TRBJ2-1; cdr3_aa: ASSPGAGTYNEQF
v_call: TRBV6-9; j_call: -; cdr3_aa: ASRPGQGPYNEQY
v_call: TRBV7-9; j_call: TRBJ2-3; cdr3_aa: ASSSTSGLAGVSDTQY
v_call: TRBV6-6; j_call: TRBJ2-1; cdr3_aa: ASSYGGTVQF
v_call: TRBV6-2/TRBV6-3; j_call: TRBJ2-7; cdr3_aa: ASSDSGGFAYEQY
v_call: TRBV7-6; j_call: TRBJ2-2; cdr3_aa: ASGATNTGELF
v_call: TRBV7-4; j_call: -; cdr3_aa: ASTTSYEQY
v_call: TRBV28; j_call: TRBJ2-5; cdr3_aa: ASSLRGLGTQETQY
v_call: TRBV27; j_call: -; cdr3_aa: ASSFLGQGPMNTEAF
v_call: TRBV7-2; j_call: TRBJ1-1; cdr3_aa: ASSLDRGRTEAF
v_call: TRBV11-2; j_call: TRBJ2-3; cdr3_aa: ASLAGSKTDTQY
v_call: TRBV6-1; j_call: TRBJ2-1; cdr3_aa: ASSVRSRTGLSIINEQF
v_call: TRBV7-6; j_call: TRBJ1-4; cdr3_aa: ASSLEGDRDEKLF
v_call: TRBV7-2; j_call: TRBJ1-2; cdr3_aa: ASSLSAGNYGYT
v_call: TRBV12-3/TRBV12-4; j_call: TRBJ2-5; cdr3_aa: ASSLGLFNEQY
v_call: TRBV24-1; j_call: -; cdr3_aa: ATSEAGTGDETQY
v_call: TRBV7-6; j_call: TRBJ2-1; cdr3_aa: ASSFRTGTSGSSYNEQF
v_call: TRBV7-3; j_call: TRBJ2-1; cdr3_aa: ASSSSGTTNEQF